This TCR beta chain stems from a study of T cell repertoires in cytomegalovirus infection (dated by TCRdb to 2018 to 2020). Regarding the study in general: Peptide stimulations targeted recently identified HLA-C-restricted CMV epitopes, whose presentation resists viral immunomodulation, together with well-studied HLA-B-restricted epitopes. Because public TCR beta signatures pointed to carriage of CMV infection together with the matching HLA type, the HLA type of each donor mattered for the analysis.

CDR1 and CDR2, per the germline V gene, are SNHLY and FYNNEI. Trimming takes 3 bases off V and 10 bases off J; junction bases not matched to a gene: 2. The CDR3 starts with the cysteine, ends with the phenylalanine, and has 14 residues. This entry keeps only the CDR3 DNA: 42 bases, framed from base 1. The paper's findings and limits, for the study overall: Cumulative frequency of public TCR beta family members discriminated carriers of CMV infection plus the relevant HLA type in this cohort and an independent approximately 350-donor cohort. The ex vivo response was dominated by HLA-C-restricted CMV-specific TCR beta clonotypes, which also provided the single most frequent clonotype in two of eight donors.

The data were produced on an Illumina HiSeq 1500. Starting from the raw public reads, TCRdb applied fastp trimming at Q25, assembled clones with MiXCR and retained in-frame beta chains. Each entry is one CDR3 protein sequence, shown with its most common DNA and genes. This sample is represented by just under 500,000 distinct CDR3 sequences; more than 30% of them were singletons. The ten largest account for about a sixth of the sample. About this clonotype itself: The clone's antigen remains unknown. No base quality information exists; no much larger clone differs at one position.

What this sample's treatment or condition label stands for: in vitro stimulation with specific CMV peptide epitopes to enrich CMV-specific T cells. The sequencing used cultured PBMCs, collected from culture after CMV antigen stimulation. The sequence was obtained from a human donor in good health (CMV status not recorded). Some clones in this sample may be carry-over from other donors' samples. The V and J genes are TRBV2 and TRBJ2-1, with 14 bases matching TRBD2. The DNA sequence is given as TGTGCCAGCAGTGAGGGACTAGCGGGAGTGGAGCAGTTCTTC. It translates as CASSEGLAGVEQFF.